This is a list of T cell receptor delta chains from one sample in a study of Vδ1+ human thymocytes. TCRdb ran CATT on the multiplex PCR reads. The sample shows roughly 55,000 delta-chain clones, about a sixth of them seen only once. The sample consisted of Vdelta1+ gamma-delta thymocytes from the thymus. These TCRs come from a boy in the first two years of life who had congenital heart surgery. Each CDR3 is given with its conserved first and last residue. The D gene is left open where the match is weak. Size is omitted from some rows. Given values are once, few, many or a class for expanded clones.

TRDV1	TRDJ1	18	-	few	TGTGCTCTTGGGGAACCCGTTGGACCTCACGACCGTCCCGATAAACTCATCTTT	CALGEPVGPHDRPDKLIF
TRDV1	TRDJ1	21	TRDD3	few	TGTGCTCTTGGACCTTTATTCCTAGCGCTGCCTTCTGGGGGATACACCGATAAACTCATCTTT	CALGPLFLALPSGGYTDKLIF
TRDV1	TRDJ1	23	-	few	TGTGCTCTTGTAGTCCTACGTAGGGCGTTGGGGGAAACAAGACGCGATAACACCGATAAACTCATCTTT	CALVVLRRALGETRRDNTDKLIF
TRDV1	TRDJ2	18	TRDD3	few	TGTGCTCTTGGGGAACTACCCTACGAGGGGGATTGTGGGGCACAACTCTTCTTT	CALGELPYEGDCGAQLFF
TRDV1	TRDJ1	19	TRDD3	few	TGTGCTCTTGGGGAAAAGTGTTCCCACCGTACTGGGGGAACCGATAAACTCATCTTT	CALGEKCSHRTGGTDKLIF
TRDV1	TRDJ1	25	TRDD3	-	TGTGCTCTTGGGGAACTGCCTCCCACGTGGCTACCGGACCTGTACTGGGGGACTTACACCGATAAACTCATCTTT	CALGELPPTWLPDLYWGTYTDKLIF
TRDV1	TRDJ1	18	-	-	TGTGCTCTTGGGGAATCCACGGGGGGCTGGGAATTCACCGATAAACTCATCTTT	CALGESTGGWEFTDKLIF
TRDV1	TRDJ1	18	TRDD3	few	TGTGCTCTTGGGGACTCTGGGGGATACCCCATTTACACCGATAAACTCATCTTT	CALGDSGGYPIYTDKLIF
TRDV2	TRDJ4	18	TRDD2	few	TGTGCCTGTGAATTAAGGGGCCTTCCTACTGAGGATAGCTTACCCCTGATCTTT	CACELRGLPTEDSLPLIF
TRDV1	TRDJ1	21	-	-	TGTGCTCTTGGGGAATCCTTTGGCCCCTTTCCTGTACTGGCTGACACCGATAAACTCATCTTT	CALGESFGPFPVLADTDKLIF
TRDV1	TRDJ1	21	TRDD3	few	TGTGCTCTTGGGGAGCCTACCCCTTTCCGTACTGGGGGCCAATATACCGATAAACTCATCTTT	CALGEPTPFRTGGQYTDKLIF
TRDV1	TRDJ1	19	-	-	TGTGCTCTTGGGTCCTTCCCCGGTAAGGTGGGGGACGGCAGCGATAAACTCATCTTT	CALGSFPGKVGDGSDKLIF
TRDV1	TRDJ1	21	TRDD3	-	TGTGCTCTTGGGGAACTGGGCGTACTGGGGGATCCAATCAGGTACACCGATAAACTCATCTTT	CALGELGVLGDPIRYTDKLIF
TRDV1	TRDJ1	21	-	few	TGTGCTCTTGGGTCCCGGCTTCCTCTTAGGGGGCAAGAGGGGTACACCGATAAACTCATCTTT	CALGSRLPLRGQEGYTDKLIF
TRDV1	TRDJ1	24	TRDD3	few	TGTGCTCTTGGGGAACCCGTCCCTTTCATCCCCCGAAGGCTGGGGGATACTCACACCGATAAACTCATCTTT	CALGEPVPFIPRRLGDTHTDKLIF
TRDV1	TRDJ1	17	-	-	TGTGCTCTTGGGAGTCCTAAGGTGGGGCCAGACGGGGATAAACTCATCTTT	CALGSPKVGPDGDKLIF
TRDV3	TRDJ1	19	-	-	TGTGCCTTTTGGTCCAAGGCCTACCCCGGGGTACATAAGACCGATAAACTCATCTTT	CAFWSKAYPGVHKTDKLIF
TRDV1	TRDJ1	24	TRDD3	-	TGTGCTCTTGGGGAACAGATTCGAGCATGGCTTCCTAGGGGGATACAGGGAGGCACCGATAAACTCATCTTT	CALGEQIRAWLPRGIQGGTDKLIF
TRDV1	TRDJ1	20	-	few	TGTGCTCTTGGGGAAGGTTCGAGGCCCAGGGTCGGACTACTCTCCGATAAACTCATCTTT	CALGEGSRPRVGLLSDKLIF
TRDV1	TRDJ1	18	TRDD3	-	TGTGCTCTTGGGGCCACCTTCTGTGGGGGATACGACACCGATAAACTCATCTTT	CALGATFCGGYDTDKLIF
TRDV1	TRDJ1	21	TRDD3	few	TGTGCTCTTGGGGATTACTACGTTGGGATACGCGGGCCCCTGTACACCGATAAACTCATCTTT	CALGDYYVGIRGPLYTDKLIF
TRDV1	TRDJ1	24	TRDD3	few	TGTGCTCTTGGGGAACTTGGTAGAGATACTGGGGGATACGCGTTTCCTATCCCCACCGATAAACTCATCTTT	CALGELGRDTGGYAFPIPTDKLIF
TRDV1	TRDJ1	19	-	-	TGTGCTCTTGGGGATTCCGGGCATAACTATGGGGATTCCACCGATAAACTCATCTTT	CALGDSGHNYGDSTDKLIF
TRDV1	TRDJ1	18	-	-	TGTGCTCTTGGGGAGTTTTTTAAGGTTCTCGGGGATACCGATAAACTCATCTTT	CALGEFFKVLGDTDKLIF
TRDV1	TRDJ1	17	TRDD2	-	TGTGCTCTTGGGGATGCCTTCCTTTCCTCTCCAGGCCATAAACTCATCTTT	CALGDAFLSSPGHKLIF
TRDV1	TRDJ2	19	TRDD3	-	TGTGCTCTTGGGGAACTTAAGCCTCGGGGGATACCCTTGACAGCACAACTCTTCTTT	CALGELKPRGIPLTAQLFF
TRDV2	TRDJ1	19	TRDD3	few	TGTGCCTGTGACACCTTCTGTACTGGGGACTTACGGGGCACCGATAAACTCATCTTT	CACDTFCTGDLRGTDKLIF
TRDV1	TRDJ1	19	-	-	TGTGCTCTTGGGGACCGTCGGCCCAGGCGGGTCGGGTACACCGATAAACTCATCTTT	CALGDRRPRRVGYTDKLIF
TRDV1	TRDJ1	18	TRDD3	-	TGTGCTCTTGGGAAAGGAGGGGGAGCTGGGGGATACACCGTTAAACTCATCTTT	CALGKGGGAGGYTVKLIF
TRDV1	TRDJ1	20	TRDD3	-	TGTGCTCTTGGGGATCAAACCTGTGTTGCTGGGGGATACTACACCGATAAACTCATCTTT	CALGDQTCVAGGYYTDKLIF
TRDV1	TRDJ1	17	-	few	TGTGCTCTTGGGGACCGCCTCCCGTCCGGATATGCCGATAAACTCATCTTT	CALGDRLPSGYADKLIF
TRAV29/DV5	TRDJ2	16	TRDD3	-	TGTGCACCTAACTCGGCTGGGGGATATAGTACGGCACAACTCTTCTTT	CAPNSAGGYSTAQLFF
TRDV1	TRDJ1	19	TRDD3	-	TGTGCTCTTGGGGGCCTTACTGGGGGATACATGATAGACACCTATAAACTCATCTTT	CALGGLTGGYMIDTYKLIF
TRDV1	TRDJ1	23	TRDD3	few	TGTGCTCTTGGGGAAGGGCTACGTTTGCTACTGGGGGCCCCGGTTGACGACACCGATAAACTCATCTTT	CALGEGLRLLLGAPVDDTDKLIF
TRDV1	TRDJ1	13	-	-	TGTGCTCTTGGGGAACTCAGGGGGAATCGACTCATCTTT	CALGELRGNRLIF
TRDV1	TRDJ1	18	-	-	TGTGCTCTTGGGGAACTTCGCGCATCGGGTACAGGTACCGATAAACTCATCTTT	CALGELRASGTGTDKLIF
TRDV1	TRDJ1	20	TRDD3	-	TGTGCTCTTGGGGAACTTCCCCACAGCTGGGGGATACGAGGGGCCGATAAACTCATCTTT	CALGELPHSWGIRGADKLIF
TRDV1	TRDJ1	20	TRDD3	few	TGTGCTCTTGGGGCTTCAGAAGGGGGATACTTACTCCGCTTAACCGATAAACTCATCTTT	CALGASEGGYLLRLTDKLIF
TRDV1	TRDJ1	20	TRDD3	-	TGTGCTCTTGGGGAAACCCCGCCCCCGTACTGGGGACAATACACCGATAAACTCATCTTT	CALGETPPPYWGQYTDKLIF
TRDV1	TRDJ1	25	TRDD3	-	TGTGCTCTTGGGGAACCCAGATGGCCTAGCGCCACCCTGGGGGATACGCTGGGGTACACCGATAAACTCATCTTT	CALGEPRWPSATLGDTLGYTDKLIF
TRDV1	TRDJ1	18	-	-	TGTGCTCTTGGGGGCCGCTGGGGTCAATGTGTGTACACCGATAAACTCATCTTT	CALGGRWGQCVYTDKLIF
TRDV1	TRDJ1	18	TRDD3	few	TGTGCTCTTGGGGAAGCTTTGCCGGACTGGGGGATACGGGATAAACTCATCTTT	CALGEALPDWGIRDKLIF
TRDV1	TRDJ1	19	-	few	TGTGCTCTTGGGGAATCCGTTCCTAGACCCCACTGGGGTATACAAGTACTCATCTTT	CALGESVPRPHWGIQVLIF
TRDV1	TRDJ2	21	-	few	TGTGCTCTTGGGCCCCGGCGGGCCTACGCCCGTACTGGGACTTTGACAGCACAACTCTTCTTT	CALGPRRAYARTGTLTAQLFF
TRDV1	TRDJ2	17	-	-	TGTGCTCTTGGGGAACGAGGGGGGACCCCTTTGACAGCACAACTCTTCTTT	CALGERGGTPLTAQLFF
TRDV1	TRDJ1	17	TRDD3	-	TGTGCTCTTGGGGAACAGCGTCCTGGGGGACTAACCAGGAAACTCATCTTT	CALGEQRPGGLTRKLIF
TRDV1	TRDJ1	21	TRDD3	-	TGTGCTCTTGGGGAACTAATCCATATCCCATATAGACTGGGGGACACCGATAAACTCATCTTT	CALGELIHIPYRLGDTDKLIF
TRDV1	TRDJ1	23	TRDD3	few	TGTGCTCTTGGGGAGGCCCTGAAATGGCCAACGGGGATACGCCTCCCGTACACCGATAAACTCATCTTT	CALGEALKWPTGIRLPYTDKLIF
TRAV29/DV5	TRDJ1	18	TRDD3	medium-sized	TGTGCAGCAAGGCCTTCCTCATTACCACTGGGGGATCGGGTTAAACTCATCTTT	CAARPSSLPLGDRVKLIF
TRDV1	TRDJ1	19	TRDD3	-	TGTGCTCTTGGGGAACGACCAACCTTCCTACTGGGGGATAGCGATAAACTCATCTTT	CALGERPTFLLGDSDKLIF
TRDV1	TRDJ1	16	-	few	TGTGCTCTTGGGGAATCAAAACTACTGGCGGCCGATAAACTCATCTTT	CALGESKLLAADKLIF
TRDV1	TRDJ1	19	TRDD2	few	TGTGCTCTTGGGGAACTAGCTTCCTACCTTCATCACGGGGAGAGTAAACTCATCTTT	CALGELASYLHHGESKLIF
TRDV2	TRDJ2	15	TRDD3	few	TGTGCCTGTGAAACACTGGGGGATATGACAGCACAACTCTTCTTT	CACETLGDMTAQLFF